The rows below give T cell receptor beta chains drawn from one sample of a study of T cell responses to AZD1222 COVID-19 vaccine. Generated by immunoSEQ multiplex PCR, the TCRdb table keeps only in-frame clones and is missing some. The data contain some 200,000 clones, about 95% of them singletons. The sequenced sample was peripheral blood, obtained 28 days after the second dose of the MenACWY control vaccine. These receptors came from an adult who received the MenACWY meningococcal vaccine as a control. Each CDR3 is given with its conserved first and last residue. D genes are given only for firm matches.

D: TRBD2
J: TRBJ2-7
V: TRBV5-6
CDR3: CASSEGGLAAYEQYF

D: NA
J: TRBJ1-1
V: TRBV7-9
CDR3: CASTPRGYTEAFF

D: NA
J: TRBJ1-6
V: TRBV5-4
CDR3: CASSQGRALHNSPLHF

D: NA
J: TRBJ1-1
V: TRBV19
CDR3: CASSIGAIDEAFF

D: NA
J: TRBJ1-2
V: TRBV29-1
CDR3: CSVRPKGLIYGYTF

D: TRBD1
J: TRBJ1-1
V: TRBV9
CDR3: CASSVGPVTGLETEAFF

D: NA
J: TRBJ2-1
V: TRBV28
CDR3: CASRPLGGPAYNEQFF

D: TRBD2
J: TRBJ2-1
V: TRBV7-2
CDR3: CASSFTGTTNNEQFF

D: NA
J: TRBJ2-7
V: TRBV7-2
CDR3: CASSPNGEWSEQYF

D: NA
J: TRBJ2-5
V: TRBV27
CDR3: CASSLSSGFGKETQYF

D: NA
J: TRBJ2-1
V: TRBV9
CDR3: CASSVVPNNEQFF

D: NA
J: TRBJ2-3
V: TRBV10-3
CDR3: CAISDGGSDTQYF

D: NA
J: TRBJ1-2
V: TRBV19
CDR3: CASSMLRRGYTF

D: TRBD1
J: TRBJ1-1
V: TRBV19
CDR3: CASSIMGTGGSEAFF

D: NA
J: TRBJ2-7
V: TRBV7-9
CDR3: CASSSGTYEQYF

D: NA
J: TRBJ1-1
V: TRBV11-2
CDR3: CASSPRGGEAFF

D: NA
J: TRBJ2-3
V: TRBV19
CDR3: CASSTRRAGLDTQYF

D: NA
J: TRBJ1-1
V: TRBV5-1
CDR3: CASSLGGNLNTEAFF

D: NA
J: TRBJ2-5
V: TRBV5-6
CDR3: CASSLGTGQETQYF

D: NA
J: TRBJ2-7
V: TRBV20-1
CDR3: CSARDRDEQYF

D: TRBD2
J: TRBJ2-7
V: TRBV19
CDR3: CASSIRASGGPGEQYF

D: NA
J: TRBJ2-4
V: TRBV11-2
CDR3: CASSNRENIQYF

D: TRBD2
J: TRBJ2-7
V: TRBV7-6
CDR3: CASSYQLAGGAYEQYF

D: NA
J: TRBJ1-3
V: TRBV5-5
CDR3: CASSLIDNPGNTIYF

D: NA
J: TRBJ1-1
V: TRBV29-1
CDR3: CSVEDGAGMNTEAFF

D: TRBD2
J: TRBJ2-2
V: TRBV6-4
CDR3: CASSGGDTGELFF

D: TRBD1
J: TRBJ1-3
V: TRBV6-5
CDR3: CASSRGQISGNTIYF

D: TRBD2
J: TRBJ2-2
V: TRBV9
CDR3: CASSPRTSGYTGELFF

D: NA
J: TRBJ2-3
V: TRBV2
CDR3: CASLGDSTDTQYF

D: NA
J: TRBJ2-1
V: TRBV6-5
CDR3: CASSPPSSYNEQFF

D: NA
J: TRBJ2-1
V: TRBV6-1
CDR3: CASSENGLLYNEQFF

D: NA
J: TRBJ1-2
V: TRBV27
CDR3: CASSPGAINGYTF

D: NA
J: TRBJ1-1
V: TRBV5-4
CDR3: CASSLPSGGRSEAFF

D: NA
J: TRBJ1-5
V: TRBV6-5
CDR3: CASSYTDDQPQHF

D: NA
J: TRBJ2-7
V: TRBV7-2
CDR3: CASSATYEQYF

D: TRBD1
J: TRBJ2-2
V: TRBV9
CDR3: CASSVVLGGTGGANTGELFF

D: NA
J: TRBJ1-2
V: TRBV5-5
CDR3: CASNALQGANYGYTF

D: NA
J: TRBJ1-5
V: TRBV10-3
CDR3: CAISESGRPGAHQPQHF

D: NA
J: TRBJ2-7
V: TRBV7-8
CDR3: CASSLASGTYEQYF

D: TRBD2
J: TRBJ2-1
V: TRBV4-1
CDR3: CASRGLAGAYRQFF

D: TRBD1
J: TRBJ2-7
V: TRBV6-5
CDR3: CASSYSRQGLYEQYF

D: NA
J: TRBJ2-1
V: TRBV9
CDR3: CASSPQGAYNEQFF

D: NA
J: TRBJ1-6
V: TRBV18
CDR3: CASSPTEAYSPLHF

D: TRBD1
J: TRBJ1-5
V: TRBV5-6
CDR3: CASSRTEGDRNVGNQPQHF

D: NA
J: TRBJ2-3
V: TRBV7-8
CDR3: CASSSRSGTITQYF

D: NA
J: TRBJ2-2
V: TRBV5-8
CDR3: CASSFLGTGELFF

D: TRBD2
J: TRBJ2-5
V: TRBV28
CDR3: CASSPPSGGETQYF

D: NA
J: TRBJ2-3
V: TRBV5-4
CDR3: CASSLRDTQYF

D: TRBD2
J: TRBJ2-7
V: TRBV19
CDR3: CASRPTGTSGIYEQYF

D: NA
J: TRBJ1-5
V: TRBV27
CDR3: CASSPRSDQPQHF

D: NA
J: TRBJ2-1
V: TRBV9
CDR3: CASSKAANEQFF

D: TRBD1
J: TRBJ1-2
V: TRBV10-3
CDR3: CAISPTGADGYTF

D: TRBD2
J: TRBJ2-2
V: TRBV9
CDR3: CASSSRTSGRAINGELFF

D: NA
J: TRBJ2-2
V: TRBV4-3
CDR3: CASSQEFIGELFF

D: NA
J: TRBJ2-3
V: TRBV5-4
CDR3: CASSFRQTTDTQYF

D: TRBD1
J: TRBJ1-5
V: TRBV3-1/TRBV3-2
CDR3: CASSHSLGPGQGRNQPQHF

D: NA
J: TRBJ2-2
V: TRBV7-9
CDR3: CASSREGQFHGELFF

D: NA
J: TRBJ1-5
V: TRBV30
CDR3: CAWSLGNSQPQHF

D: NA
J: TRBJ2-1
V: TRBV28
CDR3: CASSLLMANEQFF